This record looks at one TCR beta chain sequence and its context. This clonotype was recorded a few times. The antigen it recognizes is unknown. No much larger clone exists at a distance of one base, and base qualities are not known. The TCR beta CDR3 regions were amplified from the RNA transcripts. For the first round of RT-PCR on the TCR CDR3, the HTBI primer set was used together with the Qiagen OneStep RT-PCR kit. A second multiplex PCR round built the libraries, followed by size selection and purification. Sequencing of the libraries was done on an Illumina HiSeq2000 using paired-end 100 bp reads. Processing in the source paper ran as follows. SOAPnuke was used to process the raw data, with reads discarded if the reads contained adapters or uncalled bases, had a mean Phred below 15, or lacked an exact constant-primer or identifier match. High-quality paired reads were merged with COPE v1.2.5, and unique nucleotide sequences were defined as clonotypes. MiTCR v1.1 was used to align clonotypes to the IMGT TRBV, TRBD and TRBJ reference segments. The analysis was restricted to V-J combinations with a frequency above 0.0001, which together covered 99% to 99.2% of the repertoires. A TCS score was defined as the ratio of F50 (clonal expansion) to E x V (chaos), with BLOSUM62-based TCRdist applied between CDR3 peptides within each V-J. Welch's t-statistics and random forest reduced 514 V-J features to 10 to 15, which were used in a naive Bayes classifier (R e1071). TCRdb reprocessing: public reads trimmed at Q25 with fastp, clones called with MiXCR, in-frame beta chains kept. Every CDR3 protein is listed once, alongside the most common genes and DNA of its rows. These V and J calls derive from TCRdb rather than the authors' analysis. This sample lists some 500,000 distinct CDR3 sequences; around 24% were detected once. About 11% of the sample is taken by the ten largest.

The sample belongs to a study of T cells in Graves' hyperthyroidism and ophthalmopathy (dated by TCRdb to 2018 to 2020). With respect to the entire study: Peripheral blood was sampled at the time of initial diagnosis, prior to any treatment. TCR V-J signatures able to tell the groups apart were searched for in a discovery cohort of approximately 95 patients, of whom 43 had Graves' ophthalmopathy and roughly 58 had stable Graves' hyperthyroidism. Whether ophthalmopathy could be predicted prospectively was tested in an independent validation cohort made up of under 20 hyperthyroidism patients plus 17 patients who later progressed to ophthalmopathy. The 100 or so discovery patients were randomly split 7:3 into training and test sets. In addition, the study compared T-cell repertoires in thyroid tissue and in blood from several Graves' hyperthyroidism patients. After sampling, hyperthyroidism patients received methimazole starting at 30 mg daily, and ophthalmopathy patients received high-dose intravenous methylprednisolone. TCR Vbeta CDR3 sequencing of roughly 140 peripheral blood samples (fewer than 45 ophthalmopathy, roughly 72 hyperthyroidism and some 17 progressor patients) is reported in the paper.

Ophthalmopathy patients had moderately to severely active disease, with a Clinical Activity Score of 3 or more, a NOSPECS grade of 4 or more, and a disease duration of less than 3 months. Patients with uncontrolled infections, other autoimmune diseases, pregnancy or lactation were excluded. Clinical symptoms, serum thyroxine and TRAb, thyroid ultrasound, and orbital computed tomography formed the basis for the diagnoses. PBMCs were separated from around 9.1 ml of fresh peripheral blood using Ficoll-Paque density gradient centrifugation. Total RNA was extracted using Trizol reagent, and RNA quality was assessed on an Agilent 2100 Bioanalyzer. The CDR3 goes from the cysteine to the phenylalanine over 14 residues. The sequence is cut down to CDR3 DNA, 42 bases in frame from base 1. The junction shows trimming of 6 bases on V and 4 bases on J, plus 16 bases between the germline ends. Looking up the germline V gene yields CDR1 KGHSH and CDR2 LQKENI.

Overall study outcomes, separate from this receptor: In validation, the model predicted progression to ophthalmopathy a median of around 6.5 months before onset, with over 55% sensitivity and roughly 77% specificity. No statistical method was used to set the sample size in advance, and investigators knew the group allocation. Blood samples also contained most of the expanded thyroid clonotypes (frequency above 0.001), which suggests that blood repertoires may reflect thyroid immune responses. A 13 V-J signature model separated ophthalmopathy from stable hyperthyroidism, with 87.88% sensitivity and just under 84% specificity in cross-validation and 80%/75% in testing.

This clonotype was sampled from a woman aged 30 to 39 with Graves' ophthalmopathy. Sequencing was done on a sample of blood. The chain uses TRBV18 and TRBJ2-7, with TRBD1 perhaps the D gene, on 5 matching bases. The CDR3 reads CASSQQELGYEQYF. The nucleotide sequence is TGTGCCAGCTCCCAACAGGAGTTGGGGTACGAGCAGTACTTC.